The source of this TCR beta chain is a study of T cell changes during pregnancy in multiple sclerosis. Trimming shortened V by 0 bases and J by 5 bases, and 14 bases separated the two germline ends. The CDR3 is made up of 16 amino acids. The germline CDR1 and CDR2 sequences are MNHNS and SASEGT. Sequencing was performed with immunoSEQ multiplex PCR; in TCRdb, only in-frame clones are kept and a portion is missing. The sample yields roughly 40,000 clones, roughly 90% seen once. Sequencing was performed on CD8+ T cells from peripheral blood mononuclear cells, taken in the first trimester of pregnancy. The clonotype was recovered from a female donor with multiple sclerosis, enrolled in a pregnancy study. This rearrangement joins TRBV6-1 to TRBJ1-5; possibly TRBD1 for D (5 bases). CDR3 amino acids: CASSEARGKVDQPQHF. The CDR3 DNA sequence: TGTGCCAGCAGTGAAGCGCGGGGGAAGGTCGATCAGCCCCAGCATTTT.